One sample yielded the 30 T cell receptor beta chains listed below, sequenced in a study of long-term antiretroviral therapy in people with HIV. Researchers ran immunoSEQ v3.0 at survey level. Data came from immunoSEQ multiplex PCR; TCRdb stores just in-frame clones and leaves some out. Among 9,000 or so clones listed, around 78% were seen once. Sequenced here: unsorted PBMCs, sampled 0.6 years before starting antiretroviral therapy. These receptors were taken from a man between 35 and 55 years old with HIV.

This chain uses TRBV4-1 with TRBJ1-1; no definite D call. V shed 0 bases and J shed 6 bases, with 11 bases lying between them. Germline V gives CDR1 MGHRA, CDR2 YSYEKL. The CDR3 runs to 14 residues. This chain's CDR3 is CASSQDGWFAEAFF. CDR3 DNA sequence: TGCGCCAGCAGCCAAGATGGGTGGTTCGCTGAAGCTTTCTTT.

A note on this clone: The same CDR3 can be traced to other DNA sequences in this sample. The V call is TRBV6-5, the J call TRBJ1-5, with no clear D. The length of the CDR3 is 15 residues. Germline V gene lookup returns CDR1 MNHEY and CDR2 SVGAGI. Between the trimmed V and J ends, which lost 5 bases and 3 bases, there was a span of 14 bases. Written as DNA, the CDR3 is TGTGCCAGCAGTGTAGGCCCGGGGATCAATCAGCCCCAGCATTTT. It codes for CASSVGPGINQPQHF.

This clone was seen more than once but under ten times. This sequence joins TRBV25-1 and TRBJ2-7; D is uncertain. V was clipped by 9 bases and J by 3 bases, with 9 bases between them. The V gene's germline CDR1 is MGHDK and CDR2 SYGVNS. This CDR3 is 11 amino acids long. The CDR3 nucleotides are TGTGCCAGTACGAGAGGCTACGAGCAGTACTTC. Translation: CASTRGYEQYF.

V is TRBV30 and J is TRBJ2-6; D remains ambiguous. The CDR3 extends over 14 amino acids. Deletions cut 2 bases from V and 3 bases from J, with 8 bases between. The germline gives CDR1 GTSNPN, CDR2 SVGIG (reference sequence). CDR3 coding DNA: TGTGCCTGGAGTCTTAATAGTGGGGCCAACGTCCTGACTTTC. Translated: CAWSLNSGANVLTF.

The V call is TRBV1, the J call TRBJ1-5. TRBV1 constitutes a pseudogene. This CDR3 region has 14 residues. CDR3 in amino acids: CTSSQEAENQPQHF. The DNA of the CDR3 is TGCACCAGCAGCCAAGAGGCAGAGAATCAGCCCCAGCATTTT.

This clone was recorded only once. V gene TRBV29-1 combines with J gene TRBJ2-3, with D uncertain. Germline V gene lookup returns CDR1 SQVTM and CDR2 ANQGSEA. The CDR3 totals 11 residues. The V gene lost 0 bases and the J gene lost 7 bases, with 5 bases spanning the gap. CDR3 bases: TGCAGCGTTGAAGAGCGGTATACGCAGTATTTT. Translating gives CSVEERYTQYF.

This sequence joins TRBV11-2 and TRBJ2-7, with D tentatively TRBD1 or TRBD2 (5 bases each). This CDR3 comprises 14 residues. Germline V gene data show CDR1 as SGHAT and CDR2 as FQNNGV. The V end lost 1 base, the J end lost 3 bases, and 10 bases lay between the germline ends. The CDR3 here is CASSLAGTNYEQYF. In DNA, the CDR3 is TGTGCCAGCAGCTTAGCAGGGACGAACTACGAGCAGTACTTC.

This sequence joins TRBV14 and TRBJ2-2; 8 bases align to TRBD1. This CDR3 spans 16 amino acids. The germline V gene has CDR1 SGHDN and CDR2 FVKESK. V gave up 4 bases and J gave up 2 bases; unmatched junction bases: 6. The DNA of the CDR3 is TGTGCCAGCAGCCTCTGGACAGGGTTCAACACCGGGGAGCTGTTTTTT. Translated, it gives CASSLWTGFNTGELFF.

V is TRBV19 and J is TRBJ1-2, with unresolved D. V was shortened by 2 bases and J by 7 bases, with 14 bases between the two germline ends. CDR1 LNHDA and CDR2 SQIVND come from the germline V gene (reference sequence). The CDR3 sequence is 14 residues long. The CDR3 region is CASSISGPRSGYTF. CDR3 nucleotide sequence: TGTGCCAGTAGTATAAGTGGACCCCGGTCTGGCTACACCTTC.

This chain joins TRBV7-9 and TRBJ1-2, with 8 bases lining up with TRBD1. Per the germline V gene, CDR1 is SEHNR and CDR2 is FQNEAQ (reference sequence). V gave up 3 bases and J gave up 6 bases; unmatched junction bases: 9. The CDR3 runs 15 residues. CDR3 in amino acids: CASSLGQGARDGYTF. The CDR3 DNA reads TGTGCCAGCAGCTTGGGCCAGGGGGCGCGGGATGGCTACACCTTC.

The V gene is TRBV5-1, the J gene TRBJ2-3, with 14 bases lining up with TRBD2. The CDR3 is made up of 18 amino acids. Trimming removed 5 bases from V and 0 bases from J; junction bases left unmatched: 8. From germline, CDR1 is SGHRS and CDR2 YFSETQ. CDR3 DNA: TGCGCCAGCAGGAGAGGGACTAGCGGGGGCCCAAGCACAGATACGCAGTATTTT. It specifies CASRRGTSGGPSTDTQYF.

The genes are TRBV11-2 and TRBJ2-7, with TRBD2 matching over 8 bases. The V and J ends lost 1 base and 8 bases, in that order; junction bases with no gene match: 10. Germline V lookup: CDR1 SGHAT, CDR2 FQNNGV. This CDR3 region has 15 residues. The CDR3 coding sequence is TGTGCCAGCAGCTTAGGCGGGGGGCCGGAGAATAAGCAGTACTTC. Its translation is CASSLGGGPENKQYF.

This clone is termed medium-sized (0.01 to 0.1%). The chain employs TRBV6-6 and TRBJ1-2; 9 bases fit TRBD1. Losses at the gene ends were 7 bases for V and 7 bases for J; bases not matched to a gene: 4. Germline V gene lookup returns CDR1 MNHNY and CDR2 SVGAGI (reference sequence). The CDR3 contains 12 residues. This chain's CDR3 is CASTPDRGGYTF. CDR3 DNA: TGTGCCAGCACCCCGGACAGGGGTGGCTACACCTTC.

This clone was observed a few times. The chain employs TRBV7-2 and TRBJ2-7; D possibly corresponds to TRBD1 (5 bases). From germline, CDR1 is SGHTA and CDR2 FQGNSA. The V and J ends lost 1 base and 0 bases respectively, with 7 bases between them. The CDR3 sequence is 14 residues long. The CDR3 region has the DNA TGTGCCAGCAGCTTAGACAGGACCTCCTACGAGCAGTACTTC. Translating it yields CASSLDRTSYEQYF.

This sequence joins TRBV6-6 and TRBJ1-5, with D uncertain. Germline values: CDR1 MNHNY, CDR2 SVGAGI (reference sequence). With 6 bases removed from V and 8 bases from J, the gap between germline ends came to 14 bases. The CDR3 covers 13 residues. The DNA for the CDR3 is TGTGCCAGCAGCCGACCCCCTGGGGAGCCCCAGCATTTT. Its protein is CASSRPPGEPQHF.

The CDR3 region is CASSSTEFNQPQHF. CDR3 in DNA: TGTGCCAGCAGTTCGACAGAGTTTAATCAGCCCCAGCATTTT. The chain uses TRBV27 and TRBJ1-5; possibly TRBD1 for D (5 bases). V was cut by 4 bases and J by 4 bases, with 11 bases left in between. This CDR3 contains 14 residues. CDR1 MNHEY and CDR2 SMNVEV come from the germline V gene (reference sequence).

This chain joins TRBV5-1 and TRBJ2-5; D is undetermined. V lost 3 bases and J lost 2, with 11 bases in between. The CDR3 is 14 amino acids. Germline V gene sequence: CDR1 SGHRS, CDR2 YFSETQ. CDR3 in DNA: TGCGCCAGCAGCTCGCTGATAGGTCAAGAGACCCAGTACTTC. This codes for CASSSLIGQETQYF.

CDR3 sequence reads: CASSSSRNTEAFF. The CDR3 DNA follows: TGTGCCAGCAGTTCAAGCAGGAACACTGAAGCTTTCTTT. This chain links TRBV27 with TRBJ1-1; no clear D gene. Germline V gives CDR1 MNHEY, CDR2 SMNVEV (reference sequence). The CDR3 runs 13 residues. Trimming pared 4 bases from V and 1 base from J, leaving 7 bases between.

This clone has a single count. V is TRBV5-1 and J is TRBJ2-3; 7 bases agree with TRBD2. CDR1 SGHRS and CDR2 YFSETQ come from the germline V gene. The CDR3 spans 16 residues. Trimming cost V 4 bases and J 5 bases; bases outside gene matches: 13. CDR3: CASSTSKGVAGDTQYF. For the CDR3, the DNA is TGCGCCAGCAGCACCTCTAAAGGGGTAGCGGGAGATACGCAGTATTTT.

V and J are TRBV9 and TRBJ2-7; 7 bases fit TRBD1. The CDR3 is made up of 15 amino acids. The junction had 11 bases not matched to a gene; V was cut back by 3 bases and J by 5 bases. The germline V gene encodes CDR1 SGDLS and CDR2 YYNGEE. As DNA, the CDR3 is TGTGCCAGCAGCGAAACAGGGGAAGGGATCGACGAGCAGTACTTC. It translates to CASSETGEGIDEQYF.

The chain recombines TRBV6-1 with TRBJ2-7; D is perhaps TRBD1 (5 bases). The CDR3 is 13 residues long. The V end lost 1 base, the J end lost 3 bases, and 7 bases lay between the germline ends. Germline CDR1 reads MNHNS; CDR2 reads SASEGT. The CDR3 nucleotides read TGTGCCAGCAGTGAAGGGGGCAACTACGAGCAGTACTTC. Translation: CASSEGGNYEQYF.

This chain uses TRBV18 with TRBJ1-2; a possible D gene is TRBD1 (5 bases). The CDR3 length is 15 residues. Germline CDR1 and CDR2: KGHSH and LQKENI. Trimming cost V 6 bases and J 5 bases, with 19 bases left between them. This chain's CDR3 is CASSPTPDTDYGYTF. Here the CDR3 DNA reads TGTGCCAGCTCTCCCACCCCGGACACTGATTATGGCTACACCTTC.

This clone has just a few counts. V gene TRBV2 combines with J gene TRBJ2-7; TRBD2 agrees at 7 bases. The germline CDR1 and CDR2 sequences are SNHLY and FYNNEI. The CDR3 covers 13 residues. V lost 6 bases and J lost 4; bases outside the gene matches: 6. CDR3 bases: TGTGCCAGCAGGGCGCGGGGGAGGTACGAGCAGTACTTC. Translated, it gives CASRARGRYEQYF.

The chain combines TRBV5-1 with TRBJ1-2; tentative D call: TRBD1 (6 bases). This CDR3 comprises 16 residues. V lost 2 bases and J 4 bases, leaving 18 bases between the germline ends. Germline V gene sequence: CDR1 SGHRS, CDR2 YFSETQ. In DNA, the CDR3 is TGCGCCAGCAGCTTAAGCCCCACAGGGACCACCTATGGCTACACCTTC. Its protein is CASSLSPTGTTYGYTF.

The V and J genes are TRBV13 and TRBJ1-1, with D uncertain. V was pared by 8 bases and J by 0 bases, with 13 bases between. The V gene's germline CDR1 is PRHDT and CDR2 FYEKMQ (reference sequence). The CDR3 spans 14 residues. CDR3 sequence: CASRFGRMNTEAFF. For the CDR3, the DNA is TGTGCCAGCCGGTTTGGCAGAATGAACACTGAAGCTTTCTTT.

J is TRBJ2-1 and V is TRBV27, with 12 bases matching TRBD2. The ends lost 5 bases at V and 3 bases at J; junction bases unmatched: 5. Per the germline V gene, CDR1 is MNHEY and CDR2 is SMNVEV (reference sequence). The CDR3 runs to 16 residues. CDR3 region: CASSRLAGVGYNEQFF. CDR3 nucleotide sequence: TGTGCCAGCAGTCGACTAGCGGGGGTAGGCTACAATGAGCAGTTCTTC.

The chain uses TRBV10-3 and TRBJ1-5; D is perhaps TRBD1 (5 bases). The CDR3 runs 16 residues. The germline gives CDR1 ENHRY, CDR2 SYGVKD. Trimming stripped 0 bases from V and 2 bases from J, with 11 bases between. The CDR3 is CAISESQGFGNQPQHF. As DNA, the CDR3 is TGTGCCATCAGTGAGTCGCAGGGTTTCGGCAATCAGCCCCAGCATTTT.

The V call is TRBV27, the J call TRBJ2-1, with 7 nucleotides matching TRBD1. The CDR3 extends over 15 amino acids. Germline V gene data show CDR1 as MNHEY and CDR2 as SMNVEV (reference sequence). Trimming removed 4 bases from V and 3 bases from J; junction bases left unmatched: 6. The CDR3 loop is CASSSGQVYYNEQFF. As DNA, the CDR3 is TGTGCCAGCAGTTCCGGACAGGTTTACTACAATGAGCAGTTCTTC.

V is TRBV19 and J is TRBJ1-5; D is unresolved. CDR1 is LNHDA and CDR2 is SQIVND in the germline V gene (reference sequence). V was pared by 5 bases and J by 4 bases, with 6 bases between. The CDR3 has 12 residues. The CDR3: CASSFKNQPQHF. The CDR3 nucleotides are TGTGCCAGTAGTTTCAAGAATCAGCCCCAGCATTTT.

The CDR3 is CASSIMSSYNSPLHF. Written as DNA, the CDR3 is TGTGCCAGCAGCATCATGAGCTCCTATAATTCACCCCTCCACTTT. The chain joins TRBV7-9 to TRBJ1-6; D ambiguous. The CDR3 is 15 amino acids. V lost 5 bases and J 0 bases, leaving 8 bases between the germline ends. Germline V gene sequence: CDR1 SEHNR, CDR2 FQNEAQ (reference sequence).